This TCR beta chain is from a study of TIL therapy for anti-PD-1-resistant metastatic lung cancer. Across the study: By whole-exome sequencing, median non-synonymous tumor mutation burden was more than 1.2 mutations per megabase.

The germline V gene has CDR1 SGDLS and CDR2 YYNGEE. This CDR3 comprises 13 residues. Regarding time point: pre-treatment sample, taken before nivolumab and TIL therapy. Tumor tissue came from excised metastases, mostly pleural nodules or supraclavicular lymph nodes. The study's findings and limits: Many TIL product clones were absent from baseline tumor, suggesting clonal contraction.

Remarks on this clone: Its matching antigen is unknown. The junction departs from germline at one end; a sequencing error may be responsible. In the same sample, other DNA sequences code for this CDR3.

The immunoSEQ assay was v3. Survey-level samples got 2 million to 2.5 million read pairs; deep-level samples got about 4.5-6.5 million. The repertoire was sequenced with immunoSEQ multiplex PCR; TCRdb's copy has only in-frame clones and lacks some. The sample holds under 100,000 clones, about three fifths seen once. This sequence was found in a person aged 25 to 79 with non-small cell lung cancer. Sequencing used tumor tissue, obtained at baseline. V is TRBV9 and J is TRBJ2-2; TRBD2 matches 10 bases. The CDR3 coding sequence is TGCGCCCGCAGCGGGGGGGGCGCCGGGGAGCTGTTTTTT. It translates to CARSGGGAGELFF.